These T cell receptor beta chains were read from a single sample in a study of cytomegalovirus exposure and HLA in healthy donors. TCRdb's table, derived via immunoSEQ multiplex PCR, lists solely in-frame clones and lacks some. The table includes 150,000 to 250,000 clones, about 79% detected once. The sample consisted of PBMCs. Receptor source: a boy aged 2 to 10 in good health and CMV-seronegative. CDR3s leave out the opening cysteine and the closing phenylalanine or tryptophan. Each record gives: V gene, D gene, CDR3 protein. D genes are given only for firm matches.

TRBV6-1 | NA | ASSEASIGRYNEQF
TRBV7-2 | NA | ASSLGQVYEQY
TRBV6-1 | TRBD1 | ASRDRTLRTQY
TRBV5-4 | NA | ASSPSASGNTIY
TRBV4-1 | NA | ASSQDHSGDEQF
TRBV5-1 | TRBD1 | ASSYPTGGGAEAF
TRBV6-1 | NA | ASNLVMNTEAF
TRBV15 | TRBD1 | ATSTGGETQY
TRBV7-6 | NA | ASSPGWRDEKLF
TRBV10-3 | TRBD1 | AIRGQAYNEQF
TRBV5-4 | TRBD2 | ASSHGEGVETQY